This T cell receptor (beta chain) derives from a study of response to subunit inactivated influenza vaccine. TCRdb used MiXCR to reprocess the RT-PCR reads, holding one entry per CDR3 protein. The data contain more than 450,000 distinct CDR3 sequences, about 8% of them singletons. Germline V gene sequence: CDR1 SGHKS, CDR2 YYEKEE (reference sequence). V was clipped by 2 bases and J by 6 bases, with 14 bases between them. This CDR3 has 14 amino acids. Sequencing was performed on PBMCs from blood, taken around 25 months after vaccination. This chain uses TRBV5-5 with TRBJ2-5; D is perhaps TRBD1 or TRBD2 (5 bases each). The TCR comes from a man aged 45 to 70 who received an inactivated influenza vaccine. This CDR3 is CASSFNTGQQTQYF. DNA for the CDR3: TGTGCCAGCAGCTTTAACACGGGGCAACAGACCCAGTACTTC.